This T cell receptor beta chain was found in a study of blood T cell repertoires in COVID-19. On the study more broadly: COVID-19 samples collected from the United States, Italy and Spain covered acute and convalescent phases. The cDNA or gDNA used as material had been derived from T cells, B-cell-depleted T cells, or PBMCs.

The length of the CDR3 is 13 residues. V was cut by 0 bases and J by 5 bases, with 5 bases left in between. Germline CDR1 is SGHAT and CDR2 is FQNNGV. Study members were between roughly 18 and 90 years old and lived in roughly 24 US regions. Under the authors' procedure: Researchers report that nucleated cell counts were estimated from reference gene primer amplification. The assay was immunoSEQ multiplex PCR, and TCRdb's table has in-frame clones only and misses some. V, J and clone size are taken as reported in that table, and D and trimming were inferred from the DNA itself. The sample lists about 170,000 clones, more than 70% occurring once.

This sequence originates from a woman aged 45-59 years in a cohort exposed to, infected with or recovered from COVID-19 (not recorded which). Sequenced sample: PBMCs or T cells enriched from blood (not recorded which). J is TRBJ2-1 and V is TRBV11-2; D is ambiguous. DNA for the CDR3: TGTGCCAGCAGCTTAGAAGAGAACAATGAGCAGTTCTTC. Protein sequence: CASSLEENNEQFF.